A single sample is the source of the 12 T cell receptor beta chains below, sequenced in a study of PD-1 blockade in mismatch repair-deficient tumors. Only in-frame clones appear in the TCRdb table, and some are missing; sequencing was by immunoSEQ multiplex PCR. This sample carries over 100,000 clones, about 83% of them seen once, and the ten largest clones take approximately 5%. The material was peripheral blood, obtained approximately 14 months after starting pembrolizumab. The receptors were gathered from an adult with mismatch repair-deficient cancer.

As for this clone: A junction end diverges from the germline sequence, so it may reflect a read error. V gene TRBV7-7 combines with J gene TRBJ2-5, with no clear D. From germline, CDR1 is SSHAT and CDR2 FNYEAQ (reference sequence). The CDR3 length is 15 residues. Here the CDR3 DNA reads TGTGCTAGCAGCCCCGGTACTAAGCTTCAAGAGACCCAGTACTTC. This codes for CASSPGTKLQETQYF.

The rearrangement links TRBV30 to TRBJ1-1, with D perhaps matching TRBD1 (6 bases). Between the trimmed V and J ends, which lost 1 base and 10 bases, there was a span of 13 bases. From germline, CDR1 is GTSNPN and CDR2 SVGIG (reference sequence). This CDR3 is 12 amino acids long. The chain's CDR3 is CAWSGGAMAAFF. CDR3 nucleotide sequence: TGTGCCTGGAGTGGGGGGGCGATGGCAGCTTTCTTT.

A few counts support this clone. The J gene is TRBJ2-2, the V gene TRBV29-1, with TRBD2 as a possible D gene (6 bases). The CDR3 runs 14 residues. Germline V gene data show CDR1 as SQVTM and CDR2 as ANQGSEA. The V gene lost 3 bases and the J gene lost 4 bases, with 12 bases spanning the gap. CDR3 DNA sequence: TGCAGCGTTGACGGGCCTAGCGTCACCGGGGAGCTGTTTTTT. This codes for CSVDGPSVTGELFF.

The chain carries TRBV7-3 and TRBJ1-4, with 9 positions matching TRBD1. The germline V gene has CDR1 SGHTA and CDR2 FQGTGA. This CDR3 has 15 amino acids. The ends lost 2 bases at V and 8 bases at J; junction bases unmatched: 6. In nucleotides, the CDR3 is TGTGCCAGCAGCTTAGGGACAGGGTCGTTCGAAAAACTGTTTTTT. Encoded protein: CASSLGTGSFEKLFF.

This clone was counted once. The chain has TRBV9 and TRBJ2-2, with 10 bases matching TRBD2. The CDR3 length is 19 residues. Germline V gene sequence: CDR1 SGDLS, CDR2 YYNGEE. J gave up 5 bases and V 0 bases, and 13 bases lay outside the gene matches. CDR3 coding DNA: TGTGCCAGCAGCGTAGACGGGGTGGGAGCGGGAGGGCCTACCGGGGAGCTGTTTTTT. It is translated as CASSVDGVGAGGPTGELFF.

The rearrangement links TRBV15 to TRBJ2-7; D is undetermined. CDR3 length: 15 amino acids. Trimming took 1 base from V and 3 from J, leaving 13 bases between them. Germline CDR1 is LNHNV and CDR2 is YYDKDF (reference sequence). The CDR3 bases are TGTGCCACCAGCAGAGGACCAGCTAACGTCTACGAGCAGTACTTC. Its protein product is CATSRGPANVYEQYF. Using reference TRBV15 and TRBJ2-7 for the parts outside the CDR3, the full variable domain is DAMVIQNPRYQVTQFGKPVTLSCSQTLNHNVMYWYQQKSSQAPKLLFHYYDKDFNNEADTPDNFQSRRPNTSFCFLDIRSPGLGDTAMYLCATSRGPANVYEQYFGPGTRLTVT.

This clone was seen more than once but under ten times. The chain is built from TRBV27 and TRBJ2-7; D may be TRBD1 or TRBD2 (5 bases each). The CDR3 covers 13 residues. Germline V gene lookup returns CDR1 MNHEY and CDR2 SMNVEV (reference sequence). V gave up 7 bases and J gave up 3 bases, with 13 bases separating them. CDR3 DNA sequence: TGTGCCAGCACCTCGGGGACGGGCTACGAGCAGTACTTC. Its translation: CASTSGTGYEQYF.

Only one count was recorded for this clone. The chain links TRBV28 to TRBJ2-7, with D possibly being TRBD1 or TRBD2 (5 bases each). Per the germline V gene, CDR1 is MDHEN and CDR2 is SYDVKM. The V end was cut by 8 bases, the J end by 6 bases, with 11 bases between. The CDR3 is 11 residues long. CDR3 coding DNA: TGTGCCAGCCGGGGCCCGTCCGAGCAGTACTTC. This codes for CASRGPSEQYF.

This chain joins TRBV5-6 and TRBJ1-1; maybe TRBD1 (6 bases). The CDR3 is made up of 13 amino acids. Germline CDR1 reads SGHDT; CDR2 reads YYEEEE. The V and J ends lost 5 bases and 5 bases respectively, with 13 bases between them. For the CDR3, the DNA is TGTGCCAGCAGGTGGGGGGCTCGGACTGAAGCTTTCTTT. Translating it yields CASRWGARTEAFF.

The V gene is TRBV4-2, the J gene TRBJ2-6; 8 bases agree with TRBD1. Losses at the gene ends were 5 bases for V and 2 bases for J; bases not matched to a gene: 8. CDR3 size: 17 residues. In germline, CDR1 is LGHNA, CDR2 YNFKEQ. For the CDR3, the DNA is TGTGCCAGCAGCTTAATGGGACAGGTGGCTGGGGCCAACGTCCTGACTTTC. Its translation is CASSLMGQVAGANVLTF.

This clone was found many times. The V call is TRBV9, the J call TRBJ2-1; D possibly corresponds to TRBD2 (5 bases). From germline, CDR1 is SGDLS and CDR2 YYNGEE. CDR3 size: 15 residues. The ends were cut back, 0 bases at V and 5 bases at J, with 12 bases in the middle. This CDR3 reads CASSVGGETDNEQFF. The CDR3 DNA reads TGTGCCAGCAGCGTAGGTGGGGAGACGGACAATGAGCAGTTCTTC.

The J gene is TRBJ1-2, the V gene TRBV19; 9 nucleotides align to TRBD1. The germline gives CDR1 LNHDA, CDR2 SQIVND (reference sequence). The CDR3 is 16 amino acids. V was pared by 0 bases and J by 8 bases, with 10 bases of the junction left unmatched. The chain's CDR3 is CASSIDFGTGYYGYTF. CDR3 sequence (DNA): TGTGCCAGTAGTATAGATTTTGGGACAGGGTATTACGGCTACACCTTC.